Listed here are 17 T cell receptor beta chains from one sample, sequenced in a study of cytomegalovirus exposure and HLA in healthy donors. In the PCR, 60 Vbeta and 13 Jbeta primers were used. The protocol was immunoSEQ multiplex PCR, while the TCRdb copy is restricted to in-frame clones and leaves out a portion. Among approximately 180,000 clones listed, almost 80% were seen once. The sample was PBMCs. The receptors were sampled from a man aged 40-55 years in good health and CMV-seropositive.

This chain joins TRBV30 and TRBJ2-7; 7 bases are a match to TRBD1. Losses at the gene ends were 0 bases for V and 3 bases for J; bases not matched to a gene: 5. CDR1 and CDR2 from the germline V gene are GTSNPN and SVGIG (reference sequence). The length of the CDR3 is 14 residues. The CDR3 coding sequence is TGTGCCTGGAGTGTCGGGACAGCTCTCTACGAGCAGTACTTC. Protein sequence: CAWSVGTALYEQYF.

V usage is TRBV19 and J usage is TRBJ1-4; a possible D gene is TRBD1 (5 bases). Germline CDR1 reads LNHDA; CDR2 reads SQIVND (reference sequence). This CDR3 region has 14 residues. Trimming cost V 4 bases and J 5 bases, with 11 bases left between them. The CDR3 sequence is CASSNVRVNEKLFF. CDR3 in DNA: TGTGCCAGTAGTAATGTCAGGGTAAATGAAAAACTGTTTTTT.

This clone occurred a few times. The V gene is TRBV27, the J gene TRBJ1-1; D ambiguous. The CDR3 runs to 15 residues. Trimming took off 1 base at V and 0 bases at J, with 9 bases between the two ends. The germline V gene has CDR1 MNHEY and CDR2 SMNVEV (reference sequence). This CDR3 is CASSLFPNMNTEAFF. In nucleotides, the CDR3 is TGTGCCAGCAGTTTATTTCCAAACATGAACACTGAAGCTTTCTTT.

The chain links TRBV7-2 to TRBJ2-1, with 8 bases that match TRBD2. The CDR3 has 14 amino acids. The ends lost 1 base at V and 7 bases at J; junction bases unmatched: 3. The germline V gene has CDR1 SGHTA and CDR2 FQGNSA. CDR3 sequence (DNA): TGTGCCAGCAGCTTAGGGACTAGCAGTAATGAGCAGTTCTTC. It codes for CASSLGTSSNEQFF.

The chain carries TRBV18 and TRBJ2-7; 11 nucleotides line up with TRBD1. The CDR3 sequence is 15 residues long. Germline loops: CDR1 KGHSH, CDR2 LQKENI. V lost 0 bases to trimming and J lost 2 bases; unmatched junction nucleotides: 0. As DNA, the CDR3 is TGTGCCAGCTCACCACCGGGACAGGGGGCCTACGAGCAGTACTTC. Translated: CASSPPGQGAYEQYF.

This chain connects TRBV5-4 to TRBJ2-1; D not resolved. Germline assignment: CDR1 SGHNT and CDR2 YYREEE (reference sequence). V lost 5 bases to trimming and J lost 7 bases, with 10 bases between them. This CDR3 has 12 amino acids. The CDR3 is CASRRNRNEQFF. DNA of the CDR3: TGTGCCAGCAGGAGGAACCGTAATGAGCAGTTCTTC. Variable domain in full (rest from reference TRBV5-4 and TRBJ2-1): ETGVTQSPTHLIKTRGQQVTLRCSSQSGHNTVSWYQQALGQGPQFIFQYYREEENGRGNFPPRFSGLQFPNYSSELNVNALELDDSALYLCASRRNRNEQFFGPGTRLTVL.

The V call is TRBV7-9, the J call TRBJ2-3, with 10 bases that match TRBD2. The CDR3 sequence is 17 residues long. The V segment lost 4 bases and the J segment 0 bases; nucleotides outside the gene matches: 7. From germline, CDR1 is SEHNR and CDR2 FQNEAQ (reference sequence). The CDR3 region is CASSSQTLAGSTDTQYF. CDR3 in DNA: TGTGCCAGCAGCTCGCAGACACTAGCGGGAAGCACAGATACGCAGTATTTT.

The V gene is TRBV5-1, the J gene TRBJ2-3; no clear D. The CDR3 is 15 residues long. Trimming took off 1 base at V and 1 base at J, with 10 bases between the two ends. The germline gives CDR1 SGHRS, CDR2 YFSETQ. CDR3: CASSLTREGTDTQYF. The CDR3 nucleotides read TGCGCCAGCAGCTTGACGCGCGAGGGCACAGATACGCAGTATTTT. The full variable domain, in which reference TRBV5-1 and TRBJ2-3 provide the parts outside the CDR3, is KAGVTQTPRYLIKTRGQQVTLSCSPISGHRSVSWYQQTPGQGLQFLFEYFSETQRNKGNFPGRFSGRQFSNSRSEMNVSTLELGDSALYLCASSLTREGTDTQYFGPGTRLTVL.

The chain is built from TRBV5-8 and TRBJ2-5; TRBD1 is a possible D gene (6 bases). The V end lost 4 bases, the J end lost 4 bases, and 17 bases lay between the germline ends. This CDR3 is 15 amino acids long. From germline, CDR1 is SGHTS and CDR2 YDEGEE. The CDR3, as DNA: TGTGCCAGCAGCACTGATTACCAGGGGAGAGAGACCCAGTACTTC. Residues: CASSTDYQGRETQYF.

This clone was observed a handful of times. The chain carries TRBV11-1 and TRBJ2-5; a weak D match, TRBD1 (6 bases). Germline V lookup: CDR1 SGHAT, CDR2 FQDESV (reference sequence). There are 17 residues in the CDR3. V was trimmed by 2 bases and J by 5 bases, leaving 21 bases between them. The CDR3 here is CASSLLIGDTYAETQYF. The CDR3 DNA sequence: TGTGCCAGCAGCTTATTGATTGGGGACACCTATGCCGAGACCCAGTACTTC.

The rearrangement uses TRBV11-1 and TRBJ2-7; 7 bases are a match to TRBD2. This CDR3 comprises 14 residues. Germline V CDR1 and CDR2: SGHAT, FQDESV (reference sequence). V lost 4 bases to trimming and J lost 6 bases; unmatched junction nucleotides: 9. The CDR3 DNA is TGTGCCAGCAGCTGGGGGGGTCCGGGAAGCGAGCAGTACTTC. This gives the protein CASSWGGPGSEQYF. The whole variable domain, remainder taken from reference TRBV11-1 and TRBJ2-7, is EAEVAQSPRYKITEKSQAVAFWCDPISGHATLYWYRQILGQGPELLVQFQDESVVDDSQLPKDRFSAERLKGVDSTLKIQPAELGDSAMYLCASSWGGPGSEQYFGPGTRLTVT.

Regarding this clone: This CDR3 is also generated by other DNA sequences in the sample. V and J are TRBV6-4 and TRBJ2-1; weak D call: TRBD2 (5 bases). The V end lost 6 bases, the J end lost 7 bases, and 10 bases lay between the germline ends. This CDR3 has 12 amino acids. Germline loops: CDR1 MRHNA, CDR2 SNTAGT. The chain's CDR3 is CASSLTGNEQFF. CDR3 DNA: TGTGCCAGCAGCCTGACGGGGAATGAGCAGTTCTTC.

In DNA form, the CDR3 reads TGTGCCAGCAGCTCCCCCGGGACTTCGAGCACAGATACGCAGTATTTT. This translates into CASSSPGTSSTDTQYF. The chain is built from TRBV7-3 and TRBJ2-3; D perhaps matches TRBD2 (6 bases). The CDR3 is 16 residues long. The V and J ends lost 4 bases and 0 bases respectively, with 14 bases between them. Germline V gene data show CDR1 as SGHTA and CDR2 as FQGTGA.

The chain links TRBV19 to TRBJ2-5, with a weak D call TRBD2 (6 bases). The CDR3 is made up of 14 amino acids. V was shortened by 7 bases and J by 2 bases, with 14 bases between the two germline ends. Germline V CDR1 and CDR2: LNHDA, SQIVND (reference sequence). DNA of the CDR3: TGTGCCAGTAACAGAAACGGGGGACAAGAGACCCAGTACTTC. As protein: CASNRNGGQETQYF.

V is TRBV6-1 and J is TRBJ2-3; 7 bases fit TRBD2. Looked up from germline, CDR1 is MNHNS and CDR2 is SASEGT. V dropped 2 bases and J dropped 2; count of bases not matched to a gene: 10. The CDR3 is made up of 17 amino acids. The CDR3 spells CASSETLARVNTDTQYF. CDR3 DNA: TGTGCCAGCAGTGAAACACTAGCGCGCGTTAACACAGATACGCAGTATTTT.

The chain joins TRBV28 to TRBJ1-2, with D possibly TRBD1 on 5 matching bases. CDR1 MDHEN and CDR2 SYDVKM come from the germline V gene. The CDR3 length is 14 residues. Trimming removed 2 bases from V and 5 bases from J, with 12 bases in between. The CDR3 protein is CASSLAGPSYGYTF. CDR3 nucleotides: TGTGCCAGCAGTTTAGCAGGGCCCTCTTATGGCTACACCTTC.

V gene TRBV7-2 combines with J gene TRBJ2-1; D is unclear. The CDR3 has 14 amino acids. Germline CDR1 is SGHTA and CDR2 is FQGNSA. Trimming stripped 2 bases from V and 2 bases from J, with 7 bases between. The CDR3 protein is CASSLIVTYNEQFF. CDR3 nucleotides: TGTGCCAGCAGCTTAATCGTAACCTACAATGAGCAGTTCTTC.